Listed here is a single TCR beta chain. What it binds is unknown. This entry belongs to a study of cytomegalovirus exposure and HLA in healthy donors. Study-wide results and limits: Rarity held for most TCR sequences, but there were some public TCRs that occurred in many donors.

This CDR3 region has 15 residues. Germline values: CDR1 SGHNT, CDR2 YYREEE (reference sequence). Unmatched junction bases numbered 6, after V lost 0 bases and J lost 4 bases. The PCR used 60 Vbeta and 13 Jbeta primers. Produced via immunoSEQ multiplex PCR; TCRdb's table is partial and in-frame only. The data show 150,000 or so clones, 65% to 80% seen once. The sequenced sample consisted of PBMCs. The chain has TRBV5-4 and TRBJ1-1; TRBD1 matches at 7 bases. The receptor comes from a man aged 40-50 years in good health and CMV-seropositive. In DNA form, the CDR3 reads TGTGCCAGCAGCTTGGACAGGGGTGTTCGCACTGAAGCTTTCTTT. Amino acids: CASSLDRGVRTEAFF.